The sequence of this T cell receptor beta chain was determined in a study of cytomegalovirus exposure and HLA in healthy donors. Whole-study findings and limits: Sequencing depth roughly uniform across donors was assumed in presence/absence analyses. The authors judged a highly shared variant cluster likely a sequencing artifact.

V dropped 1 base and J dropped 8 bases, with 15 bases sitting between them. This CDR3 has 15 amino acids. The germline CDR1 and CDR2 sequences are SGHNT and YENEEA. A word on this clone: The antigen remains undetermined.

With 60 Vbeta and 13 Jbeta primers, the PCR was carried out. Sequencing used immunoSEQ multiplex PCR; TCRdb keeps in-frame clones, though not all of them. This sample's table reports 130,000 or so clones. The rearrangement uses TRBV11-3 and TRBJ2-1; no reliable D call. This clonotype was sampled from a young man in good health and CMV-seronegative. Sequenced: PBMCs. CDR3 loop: CASSLGGATGYEQFF. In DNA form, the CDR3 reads TGTGCCAGCAGCTTAGGAGGAGCGACGGGTTATGAGCAGTTCTTC.